This is a list of T cell receptor beta chains from one sample in a study of cytomegalovirus exposure and HLA in healthy donors. Sequenced by immunoSEQ multiplex PCR; TCRdb stores in-frame clones only, minus some. The profile covers about 98,000 clones, with about 74% appearing a single time and 1.5% to 2% taken by the ten largest. The sample consisted of PBMCs. The source of these receptors is a male donor in good health and CMV-seronegative. CDR3s include the opening cysteine and the closing phenylalanine or tryptophan.

CDR3 length,J gene,V gene,CDR3 protein
15,TRBJ2-2,TRBV6-5,CASSYVQGARGELFF
11,TRBJ1-1,TRBV29-1,CSVEGGTEAFF
16,TRBJ2-7,TRBV10-3,CAISESSGGGWYEQYF
12,TRBJ2-7,TRBV27,CASSYRGSEQYF
14,TRBJ1-3,TRBV6-1,CASTGQMTGNTIYF
11,TRBJ1-4,TRBV29-1,CSVAGGEKLFF
15,TRBJ2-2,TRBV4-1,CASSQARYNTGELFF
16,TRBJ2-7,TRBV6-8,CASSYVSSGSSYEQYF
13,TRBJ2-7,TRBV11-2,CASSLEAPGEQYF
12,TRBJ2-1,TRBV6-5,CASSPPSDEQFF
15,TRBJ2-5,TRBV27,CASSLSNFKIETQYF
15,TRBJ2-5,TRBV19,CASSKGTGGMETQYF
14,TRBJ2-3,TRBV6-1,CASSEPSGTDTQYF
16,TRBJ1-4,TRBV5-5,CASSLDPGSTNEKLFF
16,TRBJ1-5,TRBV28,CASSLSPGGNLGPQHF
15,TRBJ2-7,TRBV28,CASSPLLAGVNEQYF
15,TRBJ2-7,TRBV6-6,CASSPMVAGGHEQYF
15,TRBJ2-3,TRBV19,CASSRGTGEGDTQYF
14,TRBJ1-2,TRBV30,CAWSVHGTGTGYTF
13,TRBJ1-2,TRBV7-8,CASSPRTGEGYTF
14,TRBJ1-6,TRBV2,CASRGNQGNSPLHF
13,TRBJ2-7,TRBV6-1,CASSVAGTYEQYF
15,TRBJ2-1,TRBV7-2,CASSLVGGQYNEQFF
14,TRBJ2-4,TRBV28,CASSDSMAKNIQYF
16,TRBJ1-4,TRBV10-3,CAISESGGGTNEKLFF
14,TRBJ2-4,TRBV30,CAWSGGTGANIQYF